Following are 25 T cell receptor beta chains from one sample sequenced in a study of cytomegalovirus exposure and HLA in healthy donors. Amplification used 60 Vbeta primers and 13 Jbeta primers. Generated by immunoSEQ multiplex PCR, the TCRdb table keeps only in-frame clones and is missing some. The table includes about 160,000 clones, approximately 80% detected once. The sequenced material came from PBMCs. The receptors derive from a man aged 50 to 59 in good health and CMV-seropositive.

This sequence joins TRBV2 and TRBJ2-5; 8 bases are a match to TRBD1. V gave up 2 bases and J gave up 5 bases; unmatched junction bases: 7. The CDR3 sequence is 15 residues long. CDR1 SNHLY and CDR2 FYNNEI come from the germline V gene. The CDR3 here is CASSERTGIRETQYF. As DNA, the CDR3 is TGTGCCAGCAGTGAACGGACAGGGATTAGGGAGACCCAGTACTTC.

The chain couples TRBV4-2 to TRBJ2-5, with 7 bases aligning to TRBD2. Trimming took 0 bases from V and 0 from J; bases not matched to a gene: 4. The CDR3 covers 16 residues. The germline gives CDR1 LGHNA, CDR2 YNFKEQ. CDR3 sequence (DNA): TGTGCCAGCAGCCAAGATGGTGGGGGGGACCAAGAGACCCAGTACTTC. Translation: CASSQDGGGDQETQYF.

The chain employs TRBV9 and TRBJ1-1; no firm D call. Trimming took off 4 bases at V and 7 bases at J, with 11 bases between the two ends. This CDR3 comprises 12 residues. In germline, CDR1 is SGDLS, CDR2 YYNGEE. The CDR3: CASSPTPGEAFF. The CDR3 DNA is TGTGCCAGCAGCCCTACCCCCGGTGAAGCTTTCTTT.

This clone appeared a single time. The V call is TRBV2, the J call TRBJ2-7; TRBD2 matches 10 bases. Germline V gene lookup returns CDR1 SNHLY and CDR2 FYNNEI. CDR3 length equals 13 residues. The J segment lost 12 bases and the V segment lost 5 bases, leaving 10 bases of the junction unmatched. In DNA, the CDR3 is TGTGCCAGCAGTCCCCCGGGCCTAGCGGGAGTGTACGTC. Protein: CASSPPGLAGVYV.

This clone was observed a single time. The V gene is TRBV19, the J gene TRBJ1-4; 11 bases match TRBD1. Germline V CDR1 and CDR2: LNHDA, SQIVND (reference sequence). V dropped 10 bases and J dropped 7; count of bases not matched to a gene: 8. CDR3 length equals 14 residues. CDR3 bases: TGTGCCACCAGGGACAGGGGGATTGGTGAAAAACTGTTTTTT. Encoded protein: CATRDRGIGEKLFF.

The V gene is TRBV19, the J gene TRBJ1-1; TRBD1 agrees at 7 bases. The V segment lost 10 bases and the J segment 1 base; nucleotides outside the gene matches: 15. Germline V gene data show CDR1 as LNHDA and CDR2 as SQIVND (reference sequence). The CDR3 runs to 16 residues. CDR3 sequence (DNA): TGTGCCATCACCTCGGGGACAGCGAAATCGAACACTGAAGCTTTCTTT. Residues: CAITSGTAKSNTEAFF.

This sequence joins TRBV19 and TRBJ1-4, with 7 nucleotides matching TRBD1. V lost 8 bases and J lost 5; bases outside the gene matches: 17. Germline V gene sequence: CDR1 LNHDA, CDR2 SQIVND (reference sequence). CDR3 length: 17 residues. CDR3 nucleotides: TGTGCCAGTTCTGGGGATACCCGGGACAGCCAAAATGAAAAACTGTTTTTT. This sequence encodes CASSGDTRDSQNEKLFF.

The rearrangement uses TRBV27 and TRBJ1-6; D might be TRBD1 (6 bases). Trimming removed 3 bases at V and 8 bases at J, with 14 bases between. From germline, CDR1 is MNHEY and CDR2 SMNVEV (reference sequence). The CDR3 is made up of 15 amino acids. CDR3 sequence: CASSFSGQYDSPLHF. The CDR3, as DNA: TGTGCCAGCAGTTTTTCCGGACAGTACGATTCACCCCTCCACTTT.

The chain employs TRBV7-9 and TRBJ1-3, with a tentative D call TRBD1 (5 bases). Trimming left V 5 bases short and J 4 bases short, with 12 bases between. Germline CDR1 reads SEHNR; CDR2 reads FQNEAQ (reference sequence). The CDR3 spans 14 residues. As DNA, the CDR3 is TGTGCCAGCAGCCCACCGGGACTCGGAAACACCATATATTTT. Translation gives CASSPPGLGNTIYF.

The rearrangement uses TRBV5-5 and TRBJ2-1; TRBD2 agrees at 11 bases. The CDR3 is 15 amino acids. V shed 3 bases, J shed 3 bases, and the junction held 2 bases outside the gene matches. Per the germline V gene, CDR1 is SGHKS and CDR2 is YYEKEE (reference sequence). CDR3 in amino acids: CASSSGLAVYNEQFF. DNA of the CDR3: TGTGCCAGCAGCTCGGGACTAGCGGTCTACAATGAGCAGTTCTTC.

The chain joins TRBV5-1 to TRBJ2-1; 11 bases match TRBD2. This CDR3 has 16 residues. CDR1 and CDR2 from the germline V gene are SGHRS and YFSETQ. Losses at the gene ends were 5 bases for V and 0 bases for J; bases not matched to a gene: 4. In nucleotides, the CDR3 is TGCGCCAGCAGACTAGCGGGGGTGAGCTCCTACAATGAGCAGTTCTTC. It encodes CASRLAGVSSYNEQFF.

J is TRBJ1-5 and V is TRBV7-8; no reliable D call. CDR3 length equals 16 residues. V lost 2 bases and J lost 0, with 11 bases in between. Germline CDR1 reads SGHVS; CDR2 reads FQNEAQ. DNA of the CDR3: TGTGCCAGCAGCTTAAAAACCAGTCTTAGCAATCAGCCCCAGCATTTT. Amino acids: CASSLKTSLSNQPQHF.

The chain combines TRBV14 with TRBJ2-3, with 8 bases fitting TRBD2. With V trimmed by 8 bases and J by 10 bases, 11 bases remained unmatched. Looked up from germline, CDR1 is SGHDN and CDR2 is FVKESK. The CDR3 spans 13 residues. The CDR3 DNA reads TGTGCCAGCGCCCGGACTAGCCGGGTGGCGCAGTATTTT. It codes for CASARTSRVAQYF.

The CDR3 DNA reads TGTGCCAGCTCAAACAGGTTCGATCTAGCCAAAAACATTCAGTACTTC. Its protein is CASSNRFDLAKNIQYF. The J gene is TRBJ2-4, the V gene TRBV18; D might be TRBD1 (5 bases). Germline V gene data show CDR1 as KGHSH and CDR2 as LQKENI. This CDR3 region has 16 residues. Trimming left V 5 bases short and J 0 bases short, with 14 bases between.

The chain employs TRBV11-2 and TRBJ2-7; D is uncertain. The CDR3 sequence is 12 residues long. The V and J ends lost 0 bases and 4 bases respectively, with 4 bases between them. In germline, CDR1 is SGHAT, CDR2 FQNNGV. CDR3 DNA sequence: TGTGCCAGCAGCTTAGAGAGGTACGAGCAGTACTTC. Its protein product is CASSLERYEQYF.

The rearrangement joins TRBV7-2 to TRBJ1-2; maybe TRBD1 (6 bases). The CDR3 length is 15 residues. Germline V lookup: CDR1 SGHTA, CDR2 FQGNSA. V dropped 5 bases and J dropped 6 bases, with 19 bases sitting between them. The CDR3 spells CASSLVRGGTHGYTF. In DNA, the CDR3 is TGTGCCAGCAGCCTCGTGAGAGGGGGAACCCATGGCTACACCTTC.

This clone was seen a few times. V and J are TRBV9 and TRBJ2-2; D not certain. Germline V lookup: CDR1 SGDLS, CDR2 YYNGEE. V was clipped by 0 bases and J by 1 base, with 10 bases between them. The CDR3 length is 16 residues. CDR3 coding DNA: TGTGCCAGCAGCGTAGAGAGGCAGAAGAACACCGGGGAGCTGTTTTTT. Its translation: CASSVERQKNTGELFF.

The chain employs TRBV5-1 and TRBJ2-2; D is uncertain. V was cut by 4 bases and J by 6 bases, with 13 bases left in between. This CDR3 spans 14 amino acids. Germline CDR1 and CDR2: SGHRS and YFSETQ. The CDR3 sequence: CASSRAATAGELFF. CDR3 DNA: TGCGCCAGCAGCCGCGCGGCGACCGCCGGGGAGCTGTTTTTT. The full variable domain, with the rest looked up from reference TRBV5-1 and TRBJ2-2, is KAGVTQTPRYLIKTRGQQVTLSCSPISGHRSVSWYQQTPGQGLQFLFEYFSETQRNKGNFPGRFSGRQFSNSRSEMNVSTLELGDSALYLCASSRAATAGELFFGEGSRLTVL.

This chain joins TRBV5-8 and TRBJ1-1; TRBD1 is a possible D gene (5 bases). Trimming shortened V by 4 bases and J by 0 bases, and 13 bases separated the two germline ends. This CDR3 region has 15 residues. Per germline, CDR1 SGHTS and CDR2 YDEGEE. In DNA, the CDR3 is TGTGCCAGCAGCCCCGGGGGGACGTTGAACACTGAAGCTTTCTTT. As protein: CASSPGGTLNTEAFF.

This clone was detected only a few times. J is TRBJ2-1 and V is TRBV28; the D gene is possibly TRBD2 (7 bases). Looked up from germline, CDR1 is MDHEN and CDR2 is SYDVKM. The CDR3 covers 15 residues. Trimming cost V 2 bases and J 2 bases, with 10 bases left between them. CDR3 sequence reads: CASSLGGAPYNEQFF. The CDR3 DNA reads TGTGCCAGCAGTTTAGGGGGGGCACCCTACAATGAGCAGTTCTTC. Filled out from reference TRBV28 and TRBJ2-1, the complete variable domain reads DVKVTQSSRYLVKRTGEKVFLECVQDMDHENMFWYRQDPGLGLRLIYFSYDVKMKEKGDIPEGYSVSREKKERFSLILESASTNQTSMYLCASSLGGAPYNEQFFGPGTRLTVL.

Turning to this clone: One end of the junction varies from germline; a read error may be responsible. The gene calls are TRBV29-1 and TRBJ2-1, with 10 bases matching TRBD2. Germline values: CDR1 SQVTM, CDR2 ANQGSEA. The CDR3 has 13 amino acids. The CDR3 loop reads CSVEAGGLNEQFF. The CDR3 DNA sequence: TGCAGCGTCGAAGCGGGGGGGCTGAATGAGCAGTTCTTC.

This clone was seen once. This rearrangement joins TRBV6-1 to TRBJ2-1, with 9 bases lining up with TRBD1. This CDR3 has 13 residues. Germline V gives CDR1 MNHNS, CDR2 SASEGT. V trimming: 6 bases; J trimming: 8 bases; junction bases outside the gene matches: 5. The DNA of the CDR3 is TGTGCCAGCAGAACGACAGGGGGGCATGAGCAGTTCTTC. It specifies CASRTTGGHEQFF.

The chain joins TRBV10-3 to TRBJ1-2; TRBD1 might be the D (6 bases). The CDR3 covers 13 residues. Germline CDR1 and CDR2: ENHRY and SYGVKD. The V end was cut by 0 bases, the J end by 5 bases, with 7 bases between. The CDR3 reads CAISESTGYGYTF. DNA of the CDR3: TGTGCCATCAGTGAGTCCACAGGGTATGGCTACACCTTC.

CDR3 in amino acids: CASRAPGAQETQYF. The CDR3 DNA reads as TGTGCCAGCAGGGCACCGGGAGCCCAAGAGACCCAGTACTTC. The chain recombines TRBV2 with TRBJ2-5, with a possible D match to TRBD2 (6 bases). Per the germline V gene, CDR1 is SNHLY and CDR2 is FYNNEI. CDR3 length: 14 amino acids. V was clipped by 6 bases and J by 1 base, with 12 bases between them.

The chain links TRBV11-2 to TRBJ2-7; a possible D gene is TRBD1 (5 bases). Germline loops: CDR1 SGHAT, CDR2 FQNNGV. The germline V and J ends were trimmed by 2 bases and 4 bases, with 12 bases remaining between them. The CDR3 covers 14 residues. CDR3 nucleotides: TGTGCCAGCAGCTTATTCCAGGGATGGTACGAGCAGTACTTC. Translating it yields CASSLFQGWYEQYF.